The rows below give T cell receptor beta chains drawn from one sample of a study of shared clonotypes between healthy human individuals. Method: immunoSEQ multiplex PCR; TCRdb's copy keeps in-frame clones and lacks some. This table holds over 800,000 clones, around 92% found once. What was sequenced was naive CD8+ T cells sorted from blood. Receptors originate from a man between 25 and 39 years old in good health. The CDR3 runs from the conserved cysteine through the conserved F or W. The size of a clone is reported for some rows only, either as once, few or many, or as a class for expanded clones.

CDR3aa | abundance | v_gene
CSVEGGSYNEQFF | NA | TRBV29-1
CASRTSQGEQFF | NA | TRBV6-5
CASRLRQGDTYEQYF | NA | TRBV6-1
CASSQIAGGPYTNTGELFF | NA | TRBV7-6
CASSSGAGTGPSGANVLTF | NA | TRBV27
CASSLIWIRNQPQHF | NA | TRBV5-8
CASSSRDRSNQPQHF | NA | TRBV14
CASSSTGGFTDTQYF | NA | TRBV11-2
CASSSDRGPYEQYF | few | TRBV5-1
CASSPRQGYSNQPQHF | NA | TRBV27
CASSQGREGYEQYF | NA | TRBV14
CATSRDRLAGGYEQYF | once | TRBV15
CASSLELAGGETQYF | NA | TRBV7-9
CASSPPDPDGSTDTQYF | NA | TRBV18
CASSLAPTGYEQYF | NA | TRBV11-2
CASIERGSYEQYF | NA | TRBV2
CAWSVGSLPIEGYTF | NA | TRBV30
CASTPGLAYNEQFF | NA | TRBV27
CASSPGPHNQPQHF | NA | TRBV27
CASGLEGLPDTQYF | once | TRBV12-5